This TCR beta chain emerged from a study of blood T cell repertoires in COVID-19. Study at large: Sites across the United States, Italy and Spain contributed samples from acute and convalescent COVID-19. Nucleic acid was either cDNA or gDNA, and it came from T cells, B-cell-depleted T cells, or PBMCs.

Trimming removed 3 bases from V and 2 bases from J, with 7 bases in between. Germline V gene lookup returns CDR1 MNHEY and CDR2 SMNVEV (reference sequence). The CDR3 is 13 amino acids. The table came from immunoSEQ multiplex PCR; TCRdb's copy has only in-frame clones and leaves some out. The repertoire consists of around 500,000 clones, with 70% to 90% occurring once and the leading ten covering approximately 2.9%. The sample taken for sequencing was peripheral blood. This sequence joins TRBV27 and TRBJ2-5; D is unclear. The receptor was derived from a human donor in a cohort sampled during active COVID-19. CDR3 protein: CASSLYGQETQYF. The CDR3 nucleotides read TGTGCCAGCAGTTTGTACGGGCAAGAGACCCAGTACTTC.